These 24 T cell receptor beta chains share one sample of origin, sequenced in a study of blood T cell repertoires in COVID-19. Only in-frame clones appear in the TCRdb table, and some are missing; sequencing was by immunoSEQ multiplex PCR. The sample contains 250,000 to 300,000 clones, roughly 90% of which appear only once. Sequenced: peripheral blood. The receptors stem from a woman in her forties or fifties who had recovered from COVID-19.

CDR3 residues: CATRWGLGNEQFF. In nucleotides, the CDR3 is TGTGCCACCCGTTGGGGCCTGGGGAATGAGCAGTTCTTC. The chain links TRBV6-6 to TRBJ2-1; tentative D call: TRBD1 (5 bases). This CDR3 comprises 13 residues. Between the trimmed V and J ends, which lost 10 bases and 7 bases, there was a span of 17 bases. Germline-derived CDR1 and CDR2 are MNHNY and SVGAGI (reference sequence).

The table lists this clone with a count of one. This chain uses TRBV1 with TRBJ2-1; the table's D call TRBD2 went unverified against the DNA. TRBV1 constitutes a pseudogene. CDR3 length equals 15 residues. The CDR3 region is CTSSGGASEKNEQFF. In nucleotides, the CDR3 is TGCACCAGCAGCGGGGGGGCATCTGAAAAAAATGAGCAGTTCTTC.

This clone was seen only once. Here the CDR3 DNA reads TGTGCCACCAGCATCGACAGGGGCCGAGAGACCCAGTACTTC. Residues: CATSIDRGRETQYF. The chain has TRBV15 and TRBJ2-5, with 8 bases aligning to TRBD1. In germline, CDR1 is LNHNV, CDR2 YYDKDF (reference sequence). The CDR3 is made up of 14 amino acids. V lost 4 bases to trimming and J lost 4 bases; unmatched junction nucleotides: 5.

The chain uses TRBV5-6 and TRBJ1-2, with TRBD1 matching 12 bases. This CDR3 is built from 14 residues. Germline assignment: CDR1 SGHDT and CDR2 YYEEEE. The V and J ends lost 6 bases and 8 bases, in that order; junction bases with no gene match: 8. CDR3 amino acids: CASKVGQGAWGYTF. CDR3 DNA sequence: TGTGCCAGCAAGGTGGGACAGGGGGCTTGGGGCTACACCTTC.

This clone was recorded only once. The genes are TRBV3-1 (or the pseudogene TRBV3-2) and TRBJ2-4, with 8 bases aligning to TRBD1. The junction had 4 bases not matched to a gene; V was cut back by 1 base and J by 8 bases. The CDR3 runs to 14 residues. Germline-derived CDR1 and CDR2 are LGHDT and YNNKEL (reference sequence). The CDR3 region is CASSQVDRGDIQYF. CDR3 DNA: TGTGCCAGCAGCCAAGTTGACAGGGGAGACATTCAGTACTTC.

The V call is TRBV7-9, the J call TRBJ2-1, with 8 bases fitting TRBD2. The CDR3 contains 16 residues. The V gene's germline CDR1 is SEHNR and CDR2 FQNEAQ (reference sequence). The trim removed 4 bases at V and 0 bases at J, leaving 5 bases unmatched. The CDR3 reads CASSWVSGVSYNEQFF. CDR3 bases: TGTGCCAGCAGCTGGGTTAGCGGGGTCTCCTACAATGAGCAGTTCTTC.

The gene calls are TRBV5-1 and TRBJ2-7; D is ambiguous. Trimming took off 0 bases at V and 6 bases at J, with 10 bases between the two ends. Per germline, CDR1 SGHRS and CDR2 YFSETQ. This CDR3 spans 13 amino acids. CDR3 protein: CASSLEVPTEQYF. DNA of the CDR3: TGCGCCAGCAGCTTGGAAGTCCCTACCGAGCAGTACTTC.

The chain couples TRBV2 to TRBJ1-1; the match to TRBD1 covers 7 bases. Losses at the gene ends were 7 bases for V and 5 bases for J; bases not matched to a gene: 7. The length of the CDR3 is 13 residues. Germline assignment: CDR1 SNHLY and CDR2 FYNNEI. CDR3 residues: CASTYGTETEAFF. The CDR3 DNA reads as TGTGCCAGCACTTACGGGACAGAGACTGAAGCTTTCTTT. The full variable domain, rest sourced from reference TRBV2 and TRBJ1-1, is EPEVTQTPSHQVTQMGQEVILRCVPISNHLYFYWYRQILGQKVEFLVSFYNNEISEKSEIFDDQFSVERPDGSNFTLKIRSTKLEDSAMYFCASTYGTETEAFFGQGTRLTVV.

The chain uses TRBV7-8 and TRBJ2-2; 9 bases line up with TRBD2. Germline values: CDR1 SGHVS, CDR2 FQNEAQ. Losses at the gene ends were 5 bases for V and 4 bases for J; bases not matched to a gene: 11. This CDR3 region has 17 residues. The CDR3 DNA reads TGTGCCAGCAGCCGTAGCGGGAGAGGGAGTAGCACCGGGGAGCTGTTTTTT. Translated: CASSRSGRGSSTGELFF.

The V and J genes are TRBV5-6 and TRBJ2-7; 9 nucleotides line up with TRBD1. The CDR3 length is 14 residues. CDR1 SGHDT and CDR2 YYEEEE come from the germline V gene. V gave up 0 bases and J gave up 3 bases; unmatched junction bases: 1. This chain's CDR3 is CASSLGQGDYEQYF. CDR3 nucleotides: TGTGCCAGCAGCTTGGGACAGGGGGACTACGAGCAGTACTTC.

This clone has a single count. The J gene is TRBJ1-1, the V gene TRBV3-1 (or the pseudogene TRBV3-2); D gene uncertain. Between the trimmed V and J ends, which lost 0 bases and 5 bases, there was a span of 16 bases. Germline V gives CDR1 LGHDT, CDR2 YNNKEL (reference sequence). CDR3 size: 16 residues. CDR3: CASSQDSTEGGTEAFF. Here the CDR3 DNA reads TGTGCCAGCAGCCAAGATAGCACGGAAGGAGGGACTGAAGCTTTCTTT.

In its sample, this clone was seen once. V usage is TRBV7-2 and J usage is TRBJ2-5; no firm D call. Trimming removed 1 base from V and 5 bases from J, with 14 bases in between. The CDR3 length is 15 residues. Germline lookup yields CDR1 SGHTA and CDR2 FQGNSA. The chain's CDR3 is CASSLGADSLETQYF. In DNA form, the CDR3 reads TGTGCCAGCAGCTTAGGCGCTGATTCTCTGGAGACCCAGTACTTC.

The rearrangement uses TRBV18 and TRBJ2-1, with D perhaps matching TRBD1 (5 bases). Germline V gene data show CDR1 as KGHSH and CDR2 as LQKENI. Trimming removed 2 bases at V and 3 bases at J, with 8 bases between. This CDR3 is 14 amino acids long. CDR3 sequence reads: CASSPETVYNEQFF. Here the CDR3 DNA reads TGTGCCAGCTCACCAGAGACAGTCTACAATGAGCAGTTCTTC.

This clone was counted a single time. The chain links TRBV30 to TRBJ1-5; perhaps TRBD1 as D (5 bases). V was pared by 0 bases and J by 4 bases, with 10 bases between. The CDR3 totals 14 residues. From germline, CDR1 is GTSNPN and CDR2 SVGIG (reference sequence). CDR3 sequence reads: CAWSVAGGNQPQHF. The DNA of the CDR3 is TGTGCCTGGAGTGTAGCCGGGGGAAATCAGCCCCAGCATTTT.

CDR3 protein: CASSPSGQLNTEAFF. The CDR3 DNA follows: TGTGCCAGCAGCCCATCGGGACAGTTGAACACTGAAGCTTTCTTT. The chain carries TRBV7-2 and TRBJ1-1, with 7 bases aligning to TRBD1. With V trimmed by 5 bases and J by 0 bases, 6 bases remained unmatched. Germline-derived CDR1 and CDR2 are SGHTA and FQGNSA. The CDR3 loop spans 15 amino acids.

Comment on this clone: Additional DNA sequences in this sample encode the identical CDR3. V usage is TRBV14 and J usage is TRBJ1-2; D is perhaps TRBD1 (6 bases). The CDR3 consists of 13 residues. The germline CDR1 and CDR2 sequences are SGHDN and FVKESK. V shed 4 bases and J shed 6 bases, with 12 bases lying between them. CDR3 loop: CASSRSGVHGYTF. CDR3 sequence (DNA): TGTGCCAGCAGCCGTTCAGGGGTACATGGCTACACCTTC.

The rearrangement links TRBV28 to TRBJ1-2; D possibly corresponds to TRBD1 (6 bases). Germline loops: CDR1 MDHEN, CDR2 SYDVKM. V was pared by 5 bases and J by 8 bases, with 18 bases between. The CDR3 loop spans 14 amino acids. The CDR3 here is CASSPEGERRGYTF. CDR3 sequence (DNA): TGTGCCAGCAGTCCCGAGGGGGAACGTCGGGGCTACACCTTC.

The chain carries TRBV28 and TRBJ1-2; tentative D call: TRBD1 (5 bases). This CDR3 contains 14 residues. The V end lost 5 bases, the J end lost 5 bases, and 15 bases lay between the germline ends. Germline V gene lookup returns CDR1 MDHEN and CDR2 SYDVKM. This CDR3 reads CASSGDWDGYGYTF. The CDR3 coding sequence is TGTGCCAGCAGTGGGGACTGGGACGGTTATGGCTACACCTTC.

This clone has only a few counts. The V gene is TRBV10-3, the J gene TRBJ1-1; D is unclear. Germline V CDR1 and CDR2: ENHRY, SYGVKD. This CDR3 spans 12 amino acids. Deletions cut 1 base from V and 4 bases from J, with 4 bases between. The CDR3 DNA follows: TGTGCCATCAGTGAGTTCGGCACTGAAGCTTTCTTT. Its protein product is CAISEFGTEAFF.

The chain recombines TRBV18 with TRBJ2-2; D perhaps matches TRBD2 (5 bases). The CDR3 runs 15 residues. Trimming shortened V by 6 bases and J by 3 bases, and 14 bases separated the two germline ends. Germline CDR1 KGHSH, CDR2 LQKENI. CDR3 bases: TGTGCCAGCTCCCGCCTCTTCGGGGACACCGGGGAGCTGTTTTTT. This translates into CASSRLFGDTGELFF.

The chain is built from TRBV7-2 and TRBJ2-7, with TRBD2 matching 7 bases. Trimming removed 6 bases from V and 0 bases from J; junction bases left unmatched: 8. Germline V lookup: CDR1 SGHTA, CDR2 FQGNSA. This CDR3 is built from 15 residues. The CDR3 DNA is TGTGCCAGCAGTTTTCAGCGGGGCGGCTCCTACGAGCAGTACTTC. Residues: CASSFQRGGSYEQYF.

V gene TRBV11-3 combines with J gene TRBJ2-1, with 7 bases lining up with TRBD1. Germline-derived CDR1 and CDR2 are SGHNT and YENEEA. The CDR3 runs to 15 residues. The V segment lost 5 bases and the J segment 4 bases; nucleotides outside the gene matches: 8. The CDR3 coding sequence is TGTGCCAGCAGCCTAGGGGGCAGCAATTACAATGAGCAGTTCTTC. Protein product: CASSLGGSNYNEQFF.

This clone was recorded once. V gene TRBV7-9 combines with J gene TRBJ2-1, with TRBD1 matching 12 bases. Germline V gene sequence: CDR1 SEHNR, CDR2 FQNEAQ (reference sequence). The CDR3 loop spans 11 amino acids. J was trimmed by 13 bases and V by 8 bases; bases with no gene match: 3. CDR3 amino acids: CASGTGGFQFF. CDR3 bases: TGTGCCAGCGGGACAGGGGGCTTTCAGTTCTTC. Based on the CDR3 plus reference TRBV7-9 and TRBJ2-1, the full variable domain is DTGVSQNPRHKITKRGQNVTFRCDPISEHNRLYWYRQTLGQGPEFLTYFQNEAQLEKSRLLSDRFSAERPKGSFSTLEIQRTEQGDSAMYLCASGTGGFQFFGPGTRLTVL.

The V and J genes are TRBV7-2 and TRBJ2-7, with 8 nucleotides matching TRBD1. V shed 3 bases, J shed 3 bases, and the junction held 7 bases outside the gene matches. This CDR3 has 15 amino acids. The V gene's germline CDR1 is SGHTA and CDR2 FQGNSA. The CDR3 spells CASSLRTGTLYEQYF. The CDR3 nucleotides are TGTGCCAGCAGCTTGAGGACAGGGACGCTCTACGAGCAGTACTTC.